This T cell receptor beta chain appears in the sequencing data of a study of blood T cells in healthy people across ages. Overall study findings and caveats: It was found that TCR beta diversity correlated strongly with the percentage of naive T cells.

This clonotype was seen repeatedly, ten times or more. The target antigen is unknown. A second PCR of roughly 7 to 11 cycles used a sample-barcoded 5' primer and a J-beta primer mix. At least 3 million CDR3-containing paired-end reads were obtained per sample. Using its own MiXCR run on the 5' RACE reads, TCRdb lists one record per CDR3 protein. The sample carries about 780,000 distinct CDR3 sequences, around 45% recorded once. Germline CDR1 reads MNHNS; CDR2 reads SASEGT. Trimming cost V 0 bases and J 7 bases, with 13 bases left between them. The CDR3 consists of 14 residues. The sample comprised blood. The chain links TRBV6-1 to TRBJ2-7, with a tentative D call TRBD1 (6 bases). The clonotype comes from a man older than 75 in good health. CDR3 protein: CASSEAADSGEQYF. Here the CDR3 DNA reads TGTGCCAGCAGTGAAGCGGCGGACAGCGGAGAGCAGTACTTC.